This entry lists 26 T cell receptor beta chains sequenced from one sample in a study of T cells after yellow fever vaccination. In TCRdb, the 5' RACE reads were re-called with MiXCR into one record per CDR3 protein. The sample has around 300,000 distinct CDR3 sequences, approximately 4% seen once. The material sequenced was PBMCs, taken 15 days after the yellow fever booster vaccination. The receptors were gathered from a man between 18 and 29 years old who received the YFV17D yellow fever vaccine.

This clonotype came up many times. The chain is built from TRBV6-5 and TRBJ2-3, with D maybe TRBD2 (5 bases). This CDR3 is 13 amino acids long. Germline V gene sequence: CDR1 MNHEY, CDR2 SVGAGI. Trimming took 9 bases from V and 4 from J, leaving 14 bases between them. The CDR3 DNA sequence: TGTGCCAGTCGGGAATCTTACGCAGATACGCAGTATTTT. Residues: CASRESYADTQYF.

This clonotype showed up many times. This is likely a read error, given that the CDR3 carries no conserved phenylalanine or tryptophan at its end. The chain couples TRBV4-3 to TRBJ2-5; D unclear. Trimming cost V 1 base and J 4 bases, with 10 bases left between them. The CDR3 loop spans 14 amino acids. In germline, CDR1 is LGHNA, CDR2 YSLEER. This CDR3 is CASSQADRRETQYL. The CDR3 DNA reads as TGCGCCAGCAGCCAAGCTGATAGAAGAGAGACCCAGTACCTC.

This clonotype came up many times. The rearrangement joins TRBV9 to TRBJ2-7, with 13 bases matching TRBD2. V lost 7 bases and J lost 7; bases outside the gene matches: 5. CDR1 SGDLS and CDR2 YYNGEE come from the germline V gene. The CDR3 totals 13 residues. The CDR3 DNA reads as TGTGCCAGCGGGACTAGCGGGGTTGGTGAGCAGTACTTC. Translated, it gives CASGTSGVGEQYF.

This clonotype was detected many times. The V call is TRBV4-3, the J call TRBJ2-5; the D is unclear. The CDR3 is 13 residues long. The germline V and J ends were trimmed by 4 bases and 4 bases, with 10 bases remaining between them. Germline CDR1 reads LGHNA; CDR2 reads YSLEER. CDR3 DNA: TGCGCCAGCAGCCCAACTCTGGGAGAGACCCAGTACTTC. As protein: CASSPTLGETQYF.

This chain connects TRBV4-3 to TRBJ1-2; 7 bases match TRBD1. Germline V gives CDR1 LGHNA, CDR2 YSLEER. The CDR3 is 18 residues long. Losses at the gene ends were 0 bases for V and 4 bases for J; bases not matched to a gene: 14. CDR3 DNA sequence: TGCGCCAGCAGCCAAGATTGGCAGGGGGTCTTACCGCTCTATGGCTACACCTTC. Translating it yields CASSQDWQGVLPLYGYTF.

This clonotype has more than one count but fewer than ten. The CDR3 sequence: CSAGGGRSSYNEQFF. DNA for the CDR3: TGCAGTGCTGGAGGGGGCCGGTCCAGCTACAATGAGCAGTTCTTC. The rearrangement uses TRBV20-1 and TRBJ2-1; a weak D match, TRBD1 (7 bases). V was pared by 5 bases and J by 3 bases, with 17 bases between. CDR1 and CDR2 (germline): DFQATT, SNEGSKA (reference sequence). This CDR3 comprises 15 residues.

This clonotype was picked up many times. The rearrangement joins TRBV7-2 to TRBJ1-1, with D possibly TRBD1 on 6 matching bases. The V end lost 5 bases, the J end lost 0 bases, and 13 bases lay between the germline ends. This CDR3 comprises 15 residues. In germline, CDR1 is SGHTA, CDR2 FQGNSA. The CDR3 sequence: CASSPSWDMNTEAFF. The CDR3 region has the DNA TGTGCCAGCAGCCCAAGCTGGGACATGAACACTGAAGCTTTCTTT.

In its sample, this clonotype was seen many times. The CDR3 DNA sequence: TGTGCCAGCAGACAAACCACAGGACCCTATGGCTACACCTTC. Its translation is CASRQTTGPYGYTF. The gene calls are TRBV12-3 or TRBV12-4 and TRBJ1-2, with D maybe TRBD1 (5 bases). The V end lost 6 bases, the J end lost 4 bases, and 15 bases lay between the germline ends. The CDR3 length is 14 residues.

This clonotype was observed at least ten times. The CDR3 DNA follows: TGTGCCAGCAGCTTATCCAGGACGAATGAGCAGTTCTTC. It encodes CASSLSRTNEQFF. The chain uses TRBV7-2 and TRBJ2-1; D remains ambiguous. The ends were cut back, 2 bases at V and 7 bases at J, with 9 bases in the middle. Germline V gene lookup returns CDR1 SGHTA and CDR2 FQGNSA. The CDR3 contains 13 residues. Supplemented by reference TRBV7-2 and TRBJ2-1, the full variable domain reads GAGVSQSPSNKVTEKGKDVELRCDPISGHTALYWYRQSLGQGLEFLIYFQGNSAPDKSGLPSDRFSAERTGGSVSTLTIQRTQQEDSAVYLCASSLSRTNEQFFGPGTRLTVL.

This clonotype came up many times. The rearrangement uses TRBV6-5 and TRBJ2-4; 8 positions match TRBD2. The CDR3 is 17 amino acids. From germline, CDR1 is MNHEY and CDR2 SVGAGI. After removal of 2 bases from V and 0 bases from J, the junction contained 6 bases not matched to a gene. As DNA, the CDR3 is TGTGCCAGCAGTTACGCGGGGGGCCCTCTAGCCAAAAACATTCAGTACTTC. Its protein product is CASSYAGGPLAKNIQYF.

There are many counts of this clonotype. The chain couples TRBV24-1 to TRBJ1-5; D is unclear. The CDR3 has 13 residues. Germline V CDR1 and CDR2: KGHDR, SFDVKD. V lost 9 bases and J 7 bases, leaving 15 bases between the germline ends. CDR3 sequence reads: CATGLRIAQPQHF. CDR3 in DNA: TGTGCCACCGGCCTTCGGATAGCCCAGCCCCAGCATTTT.

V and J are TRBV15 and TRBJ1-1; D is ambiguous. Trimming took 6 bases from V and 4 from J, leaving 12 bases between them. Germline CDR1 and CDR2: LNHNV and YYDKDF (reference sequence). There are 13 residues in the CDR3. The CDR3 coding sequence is TGTGCCACCAGAGATCCAGGCGGCACTGAAGCTTTCTTT. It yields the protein CATRDPGGTEAFF.

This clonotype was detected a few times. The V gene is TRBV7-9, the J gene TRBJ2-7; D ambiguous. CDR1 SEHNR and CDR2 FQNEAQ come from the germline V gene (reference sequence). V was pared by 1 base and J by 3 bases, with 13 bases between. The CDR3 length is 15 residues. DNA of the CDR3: TGTGCCAGCAGCTTAGATAGTCTCCGGCACTACGAGCAGTACTTC. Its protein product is CASSLDSLRHYEQYF.

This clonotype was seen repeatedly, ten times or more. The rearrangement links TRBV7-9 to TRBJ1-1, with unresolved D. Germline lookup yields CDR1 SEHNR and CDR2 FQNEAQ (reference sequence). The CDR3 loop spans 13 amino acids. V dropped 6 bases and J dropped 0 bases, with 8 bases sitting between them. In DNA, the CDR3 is TGTGCCAGCAGTGTTACCATGAACACTGAAGCTTTCTTT. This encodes CASSVTMNTEAFF.

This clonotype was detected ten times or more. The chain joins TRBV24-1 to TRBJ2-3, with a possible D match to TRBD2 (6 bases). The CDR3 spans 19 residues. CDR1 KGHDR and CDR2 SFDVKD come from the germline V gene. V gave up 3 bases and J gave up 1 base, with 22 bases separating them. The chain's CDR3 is CATSDGGGSGGWGTDTQYF. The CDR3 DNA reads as TGTGCCACCAGTGATGGGGGAGGTAGCGGAGGCTGGGGCACAGATACGCAGTATTTT.

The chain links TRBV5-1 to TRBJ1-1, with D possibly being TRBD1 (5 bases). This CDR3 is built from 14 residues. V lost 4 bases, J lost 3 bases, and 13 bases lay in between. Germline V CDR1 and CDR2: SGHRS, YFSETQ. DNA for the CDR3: TGCGCCAGCAGCCATGCCCGGGGGGACACTGAAGCTTTCTTT. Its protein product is CASSHARGDTEAFF.

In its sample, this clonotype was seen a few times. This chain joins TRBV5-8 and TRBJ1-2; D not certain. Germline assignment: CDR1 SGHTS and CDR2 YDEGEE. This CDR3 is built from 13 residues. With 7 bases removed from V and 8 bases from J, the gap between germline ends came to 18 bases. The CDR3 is CASRHWESGGYTF. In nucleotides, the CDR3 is TGTGCCAGCCGTCATTGGGAATCAGGAGGCTACACCTTC.

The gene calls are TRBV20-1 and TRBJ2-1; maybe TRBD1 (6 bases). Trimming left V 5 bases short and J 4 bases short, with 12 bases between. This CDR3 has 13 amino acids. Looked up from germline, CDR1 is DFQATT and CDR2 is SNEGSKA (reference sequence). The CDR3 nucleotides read TGCAGTGCTCGGACAGAACGTTACAATGAGCAGTTCTTC. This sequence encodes CSARTERYNEQFF.

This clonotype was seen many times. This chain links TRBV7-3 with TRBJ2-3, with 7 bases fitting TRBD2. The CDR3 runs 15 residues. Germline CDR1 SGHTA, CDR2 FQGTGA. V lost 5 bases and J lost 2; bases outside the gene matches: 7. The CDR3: CASSPRAGLTDTQYF. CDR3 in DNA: TGTGCCAGCAGCCCGAGAGCGGGACTCACAGATACGCAGTATTTT.

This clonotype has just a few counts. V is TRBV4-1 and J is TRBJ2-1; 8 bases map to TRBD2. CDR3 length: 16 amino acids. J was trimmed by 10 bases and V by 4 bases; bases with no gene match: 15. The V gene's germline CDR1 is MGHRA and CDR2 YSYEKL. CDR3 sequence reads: CASSRSLPGGGREQFF. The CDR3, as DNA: TGCGCCAGCAGCCGGTCCCTACCGGGCGGGGGGCGGGAGCAGTTCTTC.

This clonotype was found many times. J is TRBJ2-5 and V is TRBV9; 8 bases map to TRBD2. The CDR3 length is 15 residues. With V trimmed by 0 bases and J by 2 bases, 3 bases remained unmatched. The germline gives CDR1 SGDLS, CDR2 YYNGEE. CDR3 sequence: CASSVGIAGQETQYF. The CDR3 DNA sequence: TGTGCCAGCAGCGTAGGGATAGCGGGGCAAGAGACCCAGTACTTC.

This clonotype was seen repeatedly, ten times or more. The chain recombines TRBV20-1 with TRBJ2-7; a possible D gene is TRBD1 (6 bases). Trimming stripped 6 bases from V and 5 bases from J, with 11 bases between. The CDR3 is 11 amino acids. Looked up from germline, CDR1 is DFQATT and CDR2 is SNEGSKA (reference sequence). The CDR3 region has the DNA TGCAGTGCGCAACAGGGTAACGAGCAGTACTTC. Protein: CSAQQGNEQYF.

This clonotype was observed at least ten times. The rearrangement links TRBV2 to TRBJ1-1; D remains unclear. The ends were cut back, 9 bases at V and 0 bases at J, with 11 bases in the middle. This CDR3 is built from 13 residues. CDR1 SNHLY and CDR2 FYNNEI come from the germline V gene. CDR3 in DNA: TGTGCCAGTTCGCTAATATTGAACACTGAAGCTTTCTTT. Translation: CASSLILNTEAFF.

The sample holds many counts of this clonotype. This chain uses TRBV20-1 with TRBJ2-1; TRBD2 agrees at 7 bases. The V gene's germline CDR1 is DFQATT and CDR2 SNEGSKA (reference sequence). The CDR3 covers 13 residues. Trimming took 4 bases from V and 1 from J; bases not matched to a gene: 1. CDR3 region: CSAMGLSYNEQFF. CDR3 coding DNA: TGCAGTGCTATGGGACTATCCTACAATGAGCAGTTCTTC.

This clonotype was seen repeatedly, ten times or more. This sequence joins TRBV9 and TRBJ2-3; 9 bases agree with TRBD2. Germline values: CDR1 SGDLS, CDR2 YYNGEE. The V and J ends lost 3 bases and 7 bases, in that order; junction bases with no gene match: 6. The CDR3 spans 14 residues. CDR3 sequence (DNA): TGTGCCAGCAGCGCAGGGACTAGCCATAATACGCAGTATTTT. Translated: CASSAGTSHNTQYF.

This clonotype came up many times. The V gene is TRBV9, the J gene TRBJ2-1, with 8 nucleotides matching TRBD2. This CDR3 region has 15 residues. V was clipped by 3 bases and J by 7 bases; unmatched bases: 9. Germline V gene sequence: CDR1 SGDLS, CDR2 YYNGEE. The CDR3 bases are TGTGCCAGCAGCGGGCGGGGGGAGGAGAGGAATGAGCAGTTCTTC. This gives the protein CASSGRGEERNEQFF.